The subject of this entry is one T cell receptor beta chain. This entry is derived from a study of chemoradiotherapy in HPV16-positive cancers. This CDR3 has 14 residues. The V gene end was trimmed by 4 bases and the J gene end by 2 bases; junction bases not matched to a gene: 2. Germline values: CDR1 SGHNT, CDR2 YYREEE (reference sequence). Sequenced by immunoSEQ multiplex PCR; TCRdb stores in-frame clones only, minus some. The data show about 17,000 clones, approximately 90% seen once. The sequenced sample was blood, obtained from a patient who underwent chemoradiotherapy. The sequence was collected from a human donor with HPV-associated anogenital cancer. This sequence joins TRBV5-4 and TRBJ2-7, with 11 bases lining up with TRBD2. Written as DNA, the CDR3 is TGTGCCAGCAGCGCGGGACTAGCGGCCTACGAGCAGTACTTC. It encodes CASSAGLAAYEQYF.